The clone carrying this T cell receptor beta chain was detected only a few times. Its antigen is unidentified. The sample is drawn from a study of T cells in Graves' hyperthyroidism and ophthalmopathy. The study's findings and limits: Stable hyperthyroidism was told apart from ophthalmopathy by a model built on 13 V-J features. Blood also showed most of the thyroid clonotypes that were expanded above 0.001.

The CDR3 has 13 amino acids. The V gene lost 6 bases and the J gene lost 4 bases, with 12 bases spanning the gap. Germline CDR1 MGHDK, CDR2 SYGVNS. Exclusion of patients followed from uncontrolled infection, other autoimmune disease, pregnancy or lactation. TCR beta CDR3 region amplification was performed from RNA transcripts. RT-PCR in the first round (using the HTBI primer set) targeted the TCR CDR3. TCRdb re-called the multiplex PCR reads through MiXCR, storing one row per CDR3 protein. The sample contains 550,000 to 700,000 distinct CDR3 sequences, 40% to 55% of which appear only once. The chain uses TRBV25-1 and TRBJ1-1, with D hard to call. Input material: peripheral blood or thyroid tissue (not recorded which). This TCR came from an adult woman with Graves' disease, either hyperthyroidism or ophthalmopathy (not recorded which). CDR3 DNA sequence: TGTGCCAGCAGCTCCTCCTTCGGCACTGAAGCTTTCTTT. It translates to CASSSSFGTEAFF. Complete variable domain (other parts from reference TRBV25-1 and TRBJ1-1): EADIYQTPRYLVIGTGKKITLECSQTMGHDKMYWYQQDPGMELHLIHYSYGVNSTEKGDLSSESTVSRIRTEHFPLTLESARPSHTSQYLCASSSSFGTEAFFGQGTRLTVV.